Presented here are 9 T cell receptor beta chains from one specimen sequenced in a study of T cells in Graves' hyperthyroidism and ophthalmopathy. RNA transcripts were the template for amplifying TCR beta CDR3 regions. The HTBI set primed first-round TCR CDR3 RT-PCR. MiXCR, applied by TCRdb to the multiplex PCR reads, yields one record per CDR3 protein. The data hold 250,000 to 400,000 distinct CDR3 sequences, with about 13% observed a single time. The sequenced material came from blood. The receptors derive from a woman in her thirties or forties with Graves' ophthalmopathy.

The rearrangement links TRBV5-8 to TRBJ2-2, with TRBD2 identical over 11 bases. V shed 6 bases and J 5 bases; nucleotides not matched to a gene: 12. Germline values: CDR1 SGHTS, CDR2 YDEGEE. The CDR3 loop spans 17 amino acids. The CDR3 coding sequence is TGTGCCAGCACCAACGGAAGACTAGCGGGAAGAACCGGGGAGCTGTTTTTT. Protein product: CASTNGRLAGRTGELFF.

This clonotype was seen a handful of times. V and J are TRBV4-1 and TRBJ1-1; no definite D call. CDR3 length: 13 residues. The V and J ends lost 1 base and 7 bases respectively, with 10 bases between them. From germline, CDR1 is MGHRA and CDR2 YSYEKL. The DNA for the CDR3 is TGCGCCAGCAGCCAAGCGAATAGAGTTGAAGCTTTCTTT. Its translation: CASSQANRVEAFF.

This clonotype was picked up a small number of times. The chain joins TRBV6-1 to TRBJ2-7, with a weak D call TRBD2 (5 bases). V was pared by 7 bases and J by 1 base, with 8 bases between. Germline lookup yields CDR1 MNHNS and CDR2 SASEGT. The CDR3 totals 12 residues. CDR3 protein: CASKEDSYEQYF. The CDR3 DNA follows: TGTGCCAGCAAGGAGGATTCCTACGAGCAGTACTTC.

This clonotype was detected ten times or more. This chain uses TRBV18 with TRBJ2-7; D gene uncertain. V dropped 3 bases and J dropped 2 bases, with 11 bases sitting between them. This CDR3 has 14 amino acids. Germline assignment: CDR1 KGHSH and CDR2 LQKENI. CDR3 in amino acids: CASSPVDGAYEQYF. For the CDR3, the DNA is TGTGCCAGCTCACCCGTGGACGGAGCCTACGAGCAGTACTTC.

The sample holds a few counts of this clonotype. The V gene is TRBV7-9, the J gene TRBJ1-6; possible D gene TRBD1, 6 bases. The germline gives CDR1 SEHNR, CDR2 FQNEAQ (reference sequence). The CDR3 totals 14 residues. V lost 3 bases and J lost 13, with 16 bases in between. This chain's CDR3 is CASSFSAPGDPLHF. As DNA, the CDR3 is TGTGCCAGCAGCTTTTCCGCCCCAGGGGATCCCCTCCACTTT.

V and J are TRBV3-1 and TRBJ2-1, with 13 positions matching TRBD2. V was clipped by 6 bases and J by 7 bases; unmatched bases: 3. The CDR3 is 14 residues long. The V gene's germline CDR1 is LGHDT and CDR2 YNNKEL (reference sequence). The CDR3 loop reads CASRKLAGGNEQFF. CDR3 coding DNA: TGTGCCAGCAGGAAACTAGCGGGAGGGAATGAGCAGTTCTTC.

V is TRBV11-3 and J is TRBJ2-5; 8 nucleotides line up with TRBD1. Germline values: CDR1 SGHNT, CDR2 YENEEA. The J segment lost 1 base and the V segment lost 5 bases, leaving 6 bases of the junction unmatched. The CDR3 contains 15 residues. CDR3 residues: CASSRDRGSQETQYF. CDR3 bases: TGTGCCAGCAGCAGAGACAGGGGATCCCAAGAGACCCAGTACTTC. The variable domain in full, completed from reference TRBV11-3 and TRBJ2-5, reads EAGVVQSPRYKIIEKKQPVAFWCNPISGHNTLYWYLQNLGQGPELLIRYENEEAVDDSQLPKDRFSAERLKGVDSTLKIQPAELGDSAVYLCASSRDRGSQETQYFGPGTRLLVL.

V is TRBV20-1 and J is TRBJ1-5; TRBD1 aligns across 11 bases. Trimming removed 6 bases from V and 0 bases from J; junction bases left unmatched: 10. There are 17 residues in the CDR3. Germline-derived CDR1 and CDR2 are DFQATT and SNEGSKA (reference sequence). CDR3 DNA sequence: TGCAGTGCAATCGGGACAGGGGGGAGGTATAGCAATCAGCCCCAGCATTTT. Translated, it gives CSAIGTGGRYSNQPQHF.

V usage is TRBV5-6 and J usage is TRBJ1-2, with 8 bases that match TRBD1. The V and J ends lost 1 base and 8 bases, in that order; junction bases with no gene match: 7. This CDR3 spans 14 amino acids. The germline V gene has CDR1 SGHDT and CDR2 YYEEEE. This CDR3 reads CASSLYLDRDGYTF. The CDR3 coding sequence is TGTGCCAGCAGCTTGTACCTGGACAGGGACGGCTACACCTTC.